Below, 23 T cell receptor beta chains from the same sample are listed, as sequenced in a study of blood T cell repertoires in COVID-19. TCRdb's table, derived via immunoSEQ multiplex PCR, lists solely in-frame clones and lacks some. Among approximately 73,000 clones listed, approximately 86% were seen once. Sequenced input: peripheral blood. The receptors shown here come from a woman aged 60 to 75 with acute or convalescent COVID-19.

This clone was seen a single time. The chain is built from TRBV28 and TRBJ1-2, with D possibly TRBD1 on 6 matching bases. The CDR3 runs to 14 residues. Trimming cost V 3 bases and J 7 bases, with 15 bases left between them. Germline CDR1 is MDHEN and CDR2 is SYDVKM. CDR3 residues: CASSLDNRASGYTF. The CDR3 bases are TGTGCCAGCAGTTTGGACAACAGGGCGAGTGGCTACACCTTC.

This chain connects TRBV7-8 to TRBJ2-7; D not resolved. The length of the CDR3 is 13 residues. Trimming shortened V by 3 bases and J by 2 bases, and 8 bases separated the two germline ends. Germline lookup yields CDR1 SGHVS and CDR2 FQNEAQ. This CDR3 is CASSFQVAYEQYF. The CDR3 DNA follows: TGTGCCAGCAGCTTTCAGGTAGCCTACGAGCAGTACTTC.

This clone was detected a few times. The chain combines TRBV5-1 with TRBJ1-1; maybe TRBD1 (5 bases). With 4 bases removed from V and 6 bases from J, the gap between germline ends came to 16 bases. CDR1 is SGHRS and CDR2 is YFSETQ in the germline V gene. There are 14 residues in the CDR3. The CDR3 bases are TGCGCCAGCAGCCCGGGGGTGGAGGGCGCTGAAGCTTTCTTT. Translated: CASSPGVEGAEAFF.

The chain joins TRBV3-1 (or the pseudogene TRBV3-2) to TRBJ2-5; TRBD2 agrees at 11 bases. The germline gives CDR1 LGHDT, CDR2 YNNKEL (reference sequence). Losses at the gene ends were 3 bases for V and 2 bases for J; bases not matched to a gene: 5. The CDR3 loop spans 16 amino acids. The CDR3 DNA is TGTGCCAGCAGCCACCTCCGACTAGCGGGGCAAGAGACCCAGTACTTC. Translation: CASSHLRLAGQETQYF.

The chain carries TRBV19 and TRBJ2-2, with D perhaps matching TRBD1 (6 bases). CDR1 LNHDA and CDR2 SQIVND come from the germline V gene (reference sequence). There are 18 residues in the CDR3. The V and J ends lost 4 bases and 6 bases respectively, with 24 bases between them. The CDR3 sequence: CASSNPRAGENIAGELFF. CDR3 sequence (DNA): TGTGCCAGTAGTAACCCCCGGGCAGGGGAGAATATTGCCGGGGAGCTGTTTTTT.

This clone was seen a few times. J is TRBJ1-1 and V is TRBV30; 8 bases agree with TRBD1. V shed 3 bases, J shed 4 bases, and the junction held 4 bases outside the gene matches. The germline CDR1 and CDR2 sequences are GTSNPN and SVGIG (reference sequence). This CDR3 spans 13 amino acids. CDR3 amino acids: CAWSRGQSTEAFF. The CDR3 region has the DNA TGTGCCTGGAGCAGGGGGCAAAGCACTGAAGCTTTCTTT.

The chain combines TRBV5-1 with TRBJ2-1, with no clear D. V was clipped by 2 bases and J by 2 bases, with 5 bases between them. Germline V lookup: CDR1 SGHRS, CDR2 YFSETQ. The CDR3 totals 13 residues. CDR3 bases: TGCGCCAGCAGCTTAACAGCCTACAATGAGCAGTTCTTC. Amino acids: CASSLTAYNEQFF.

The chain employs TRBV5-1 and TRBJ2-1, with D perhaps matching TRBD1 (6 bases). This CDR3 contains 12 residues. Germline assignment: CDR1 SGHRS and CDR2 YFSETQ. V was shortened by 4 bases and J by 7 bases, with 9 bases between the two germline ends. CDR3 sequence (DNA): TGCGCCAGCAGCCCACAGGGAAATGAGCAGTTCTTC. Translating gives CASSPQGNEQFF. The full variable domain, its missing parts supplied by reference TRBV5-1 and TRBJ2-1, is KAGVTQTPRYLIKTRGQQVTLSCSPISGHRSVSWYQQTPGQGLQFLFEYFSETQRNKGNFPGRFSGRQFSNSRSEMNVSTLELGDSALYLCASSPQGNEQFFGPGTRLTVL.

The chain is built from TRBV29-1 and TRBJ1-2; 7 nucleotides align to TRBD1. CDR3 size: 13 residues. With V trimmed by 6 bases and J by 8 bases, 12 bases remained unmatched. The germline V gene encodes CDR1 SQVTM and CDR2 ANQGSEA. The CDR3 nucleotides are TGCAGCGTCCTCAACCAGGGGGTAGGGGGCTACACCTTC. This encodes CSVLNQGVGGYTF.

The chain is built from TRBV18 and TRBJ1-2; the match to TRBD1 covers 10 bases. This CDR3 comprises 15 residues. Per the germline V gene, CDR1 is KGHSH and CDR2 is LQKENI. J lost 6 bases, V lost 3 bases, and 7 bases had no gene match. The CDR3 DNA follows: TGTGCCAGCTCACCCGGGACAGGGGTTTCCGATGGCTACACCTTC. Translating gives CASSPGTGVSDGYTF.

The V gene is TRBV6-4, the J gene TRBJ2-1, with 7 bases fitting TRBD2. This CDR3 is 15 amino acids long. J was trimmed by 6 bases and V by 4 bases; bases with no gene match: 9. CDR1 is MRHNA, CDR2 SNTAGT, per germline. The CDR3 DNA follows: TGTGCCAGCAGTGTTATGGCGGGAGAGAGCAATGAGCAGTTCTTC. This codes for CASSVMAGESNEQFF.

The chain uses TRBV7-3 and TRBJ2-3; TRBD2 aligns across 13 bases. CDR3 length: 16 amino acids. Germline CDR1 and CDR2: SGHTA and FQGTGA. V lost 5 bases, J lost 2 bases, and 4 bases stayed unmatched. This chain's CDR3 is CASSPGTSGNTDTQYF. The CDR3 DNA is TGTGCCAGCAGCCCCGGGACTAGCGGGAACACAGATACGCAGTATTTT.

This clone was detected only once. The V gene is TRBV7-9, the J gene TRBJ2-1, with D possibly being TRBD2 (5 bases). CDR1 is SEHNR, CDR2 FQNEAQ, per germline (reference sequence). This CDR3 is 15 amino acids long. V was pared by 1 base and J by 4 bases, with 11 bases between. The CDR3, as DNA: TGTGCCAGCAGCTTAGAACTAGTTACGTACAATGAGCAGTTCTTC. As protein: CASSLELVTYNEQFF.

The V and J genes are TRBV7-3 and TRBJ2-7, with 10 bases aligning to TRBD1. V lost 2 bases and J lost 8; bases outside the gene matches: 9. CDR1 SGHTA and CDR2 FQGTGA come from the germline V gene. There are 15 residues in the CDR3. The chain's CDR3 is CASSLEGTGASQQYF. Written as DNA, the CDR3 is TGTGCCAGCAGCTTAGAGGGGACAGGGGCTTCACAGCAGTACTTC.

This clone was found once. The chain recombines TRBV29-1 with TRBJ2-7; possible D gene TRBD1, 6 bases. CDR3 size: 11 residues. Per the germline V gene, CDR1 is SQVTM and CDR2 is ANQGSEA. The germline V and J ends were trimmed by 6 bases and 1 base, with 7 bases remaining between them. CDR3 bases: TGCAGCGTGGGGGCTTCCTACGAGCAGTACTTC. Its translation is CSVGASYEQYF.

V gene TRBV2 combines with J gene TRBJ2-2; maybe TRBD2 (5 bases). V was cut by 4 bases and J by 5 bases, with 11 bases left in between. CDR1 SNHLY and CDR2 FYNNEI come from the germline V gene. The CDR3 spans 14 residues. The CDR3 DNA sequence: TGTGCCAGCAGTGGTGTAGGGAGAACCGGGGAGCTGTTTTTT. Translation gives CASSGVGRTGELFF. Looking up the rest from reference TRBV2 and TRBJ2-2 gives the full variable domain: EPEVTQTPSHQVTQMGQEVILRCVPISNHLYFYWYRQILGQKVEFLVSFYNNEISEKSEIFDDQFSVERPDGSNFTLKIRSTKLEDSAMYFCASSGVGRTGELFFGEGSRLTVL.

The rearrangement joins TRBV7-9 to TRBJ2-1; the D is unclear. V was shortened by 1 base and J by 5 bases, with 6 bases between the two germline ends. This CDR3 contains 13 residues. Germline assignment: CDR1 SEHNR and CDR2 FQNEAQ (reference sequence). CDR3 bases: TGTGCCAGCAGCTTAGTAGATCACAATGAGCAGTTCTTC. It encodes CASSLVDHNEQFF.

This rearrangement joins TRBV29-1 to TRBJ2-1, with D perhaps matching TRBD1 (7 bases). The CDR3 has 15 residues. Germline CDR1 SQVTM, CDR2 ANQGSEA. Trimming removed 4 bases at V and 7 bases at J, with 20 bases between. Here the CDR3 DNA reads TGCAGCGTTGGGGAAAGGAGGGGGCCCAAAAATGAGCAGTTCTTC. It encodes CSVGERRGPKNEQFF.

The genes are TRBV7-6 and TRBJ2-5; a possible D gene is TRBD1 (5 bases). The germline gives CDR1 SGHVS, CDR2 FNYEAQ. With 1 base removed from V and 4 bases from J, the gap between germline ends came to 13 bases. The length of the CDR3 is 15 residues. CDR3 region: CASSLGLAGSETQYF. The CDR3 region has the DNA TGTGCCAGCAGCTTAGGCTTGGCAGGGTCAGAGACCCAGTACTTC.

V usage is TRBV7-2 and J usage is TRBJ2-7, with 14 bases fitting TRBD2. The CDR3 extends over 16 amino acids. V was clipped by 1 base and J by 4 bases; unmatched bases: 3. From germline, CDR1 is SGHTA and CDR2 FQGNSA. The DNA of the CDR3 is TGTGCCAGCAGCTTAGGGACTAGCGGGGGGTTATACGAGCAGTACTTC. It specifies CASSLGTSGGLYEQYF.

The gene calls are TRBV11-2 and TRBJ1-2; 9 bases match TRBD1. CDR1 and CDR2 from the germline V gene are SGHAT and FQNNGV. With V trimmed by 5 bases and J by 7 bases, 5 bases remained unmatched. This CDR3 region has 13 residues. This chain's CDR3 is CASSQQGAGGYTF. The CDR3 DNA follows: TGTGCCAGCAGCCAACAGGGGGCTGGTGGCTACACCTTC.

The chain has TRBV19 and TRBJ1-1; 12 positions match TRBD1. The germline V gene has CDR1 LNHDA and CDR2 SQIVND (reference sequence). The trim removed 5 bases at V and 3 bases at J, leaving 16 bases unmatched. CDR3 length: 19 amino acids. CDR3 sequence reads: CASSRGQGALGRSDTEAFF. DNA for the CDR3: TGTGCCAGTAGTCGGGGACAGGGGGCCCTAGGGAGATCGGACACTGAAGCTTTCTTT.

The chain links TRBV28 to TRBJ2-7; D not resolved. Germline V gene data show CDR1 as MDHEN and CDR2 as SYDVKM. This CDR3 has 14 residues. Trimming removed 6 bases from V and 2 bases from J, with 14 bases in between. The CDR3 loop reads CASSPSPRAYEQYF. The CDR3 DNA is TGTGCCAGCAGCCCCTCACCTCGGGCCTACGAGCAGTACTTC.